This T cell receptor beta chain came from a study of CD8 T cells in Susac syndrome (dated by TCRdb to the late 2010s). About the study as a whole: The study used repertoire sequencing to test whether antigen drove CD8+ T cell activation and differentiation in Susac syndrome. Clonality of the CD8+ T cell repertoire was compared between around 13 healthy donors, approximately 14 Susac syndrome patients and some 15 multiple sclerosis patients.

Paper-wide results and their limitations: The number of individuals in the TCR sequencing and HLA analysis was acknowledged as relatively small.

The cysteine opens and the phenylalanine closes a CDR3 of 13 amino acids. The entry retains the CDR3 DNA only, 39 bases that are in frame from base 1. A distance of 11 bases separates the germline ends of V and J, which lose 2 bases and 4 bases respectively. Based on the germline V gene, the CDR1 and CDR2 sequences are SQVTM and ANQGSEA. RNA was extracted using the RNeasy kit, and about 0.45 to 1 microgram was reverse transcribed with random hexamers. The immunoSEQ multiplex PCR assay, covering 54 Vbeta and 13 Jbeta segments, was used to amplify TCR beta CDR3 regions. To correct PCR amplification bias, a synthetic template baseline was used for both primer optimization and computational correction. The paper's processing steps were these. Only productive sequences were kept, with reads annotated to V, D and J genes according to IMGT and analyzed in immunoSEQ Analyzer. To calculate clonality, Shannon entropy was normalized by log2 of the number of productive unique sequences and then subtracted from one. For each patient and control, public and private clones were evaluated among the 100 most prevalent clones. A clone was defined as Susac-specific if it was absent from the healthy and MS cohorts, from over 1,000 published viral clones and from other ImmuneACCESS disease sequences. TCRdb took the public reads, trimmed them with fastp at Q25, ran MiXCR for clone calling and kept in-frame beta chains. For every CDR3 protein sequence, its rows merge into one entry that carries the most common genes and DNA. For this entry, the V and J calls and clone size follow TCRdb and not the study's own pipeline. Recorded for this sample are some 63,000 distinct CDR3 sequences; about 94% of them occurred a single time. The biggest ten clones account for less than 0.65% of the sample.

High-throughput TCR beta sequencing profiled peripheral blood CD8+ and CD4+ T cells from healthy donors, Susac syndrome patients and multiple sclerosis patients. Multiple sclerosis controls were treatment-naive patients with stable or active relapsing-remitting disease fulfilling revised McDonald criteria. Bulk CD8+ and CD4+ T cells were purified by magnetic negative isolation, while CD8+ TEMRA cells were enriched using FACS. Blood was collected in EDTA tubes and processed within 24 hours, with PBMCs isolated through density gradient centrifugation. PBMCs intended for TCR sequencing were frozen in liquid nitrogen and were later thawed in a 37 degrees C water bath. The sorted or isolated CD4+, CD8+ and CD8+ TEMRA cells reached a purity of at least 90%. As regards this clonotype: Its cognate antigen has yet to be identified. Per-nucleotide qualities are absent, and no much larger clonotype sits a single base away.

The sequenced sample consisted of CD8+ T cells from PBMCs. The chain links TRBV29-1 with TRBJ1-2; no D gene call is confident. The sequence came from a human donor with multiple sclerosis. CDR3 reads: CSVETTDGYGYTF. The nucleotide sequence reads TGCAGCGTTGAAACAACAGACGGCTATGGCTACACCTTC.